The entry that follows covers one T cell receptor beta chain sequence. Germline V gene lookup returns CDR1 MGHRA and CDR2 YSYEKL. CDR3 size: 21 residues. V shed 1 base, J shed 1 base, and the junction held 17 bases outside the gene matches. The data stem from a study of blood T cells in healthy people across ages. For the second PCR, which ran for 7 to 11 cycles, a sample-barcoded 5' primer and a J-beta primer mix were used. Via MiXCR, TCRdb re-called the 5' RACE reads, giving one row per CDR3 protein. The sample has 2 million or so distinct CDR3 sequences, around 50% seen once. This TCR came from a woman between 40 and 50 years old in good health. The sequencing input was blood. The chain joins TRBV4-1 to TRBJ2-7, with 12 nucleotides matching TRBD2. CDR3 protein: CASSQVSTTGATSGGSYEQYF. The CDR3 nucleotides are TGCGCCAGCAGCCAAGTAAGCACGACAGGGGCGACTAGCGGGGGATCCTACGAGCAGTACTTC.